This T cell receptor beta chain originates from a study of T cell responses to AZD1222 COVID-19 vaccine. The data were produced by immunoSEQ multiplex PCR, yet TCRdb's version contains in-frame clones alone and is incomplete. This table holds about 170,000 clones, roughly nine tenths found once. The CDR3 sequence is 12 residues long. V was pared by 3 bases and J by 10 bases, with 9 bases between. About this clone itself: The sample has other DNA sequences that encode this CDR3 too.

This chain uses TRBV12-3 or TRBV12-4 with TRBJ1-4, with D unclear. This material consisted of peripheral blood, taken 28 days after the second AZD1222 dose. The clonotype originates from an adult who received the AZD1222 COVID-19 vaccine. CDR3 sequence (DNA): TGTGCCAGCAGTTTGGAAGTAGGAAAACTGTTTTTT. It codes for CASSLEVGKLFF.